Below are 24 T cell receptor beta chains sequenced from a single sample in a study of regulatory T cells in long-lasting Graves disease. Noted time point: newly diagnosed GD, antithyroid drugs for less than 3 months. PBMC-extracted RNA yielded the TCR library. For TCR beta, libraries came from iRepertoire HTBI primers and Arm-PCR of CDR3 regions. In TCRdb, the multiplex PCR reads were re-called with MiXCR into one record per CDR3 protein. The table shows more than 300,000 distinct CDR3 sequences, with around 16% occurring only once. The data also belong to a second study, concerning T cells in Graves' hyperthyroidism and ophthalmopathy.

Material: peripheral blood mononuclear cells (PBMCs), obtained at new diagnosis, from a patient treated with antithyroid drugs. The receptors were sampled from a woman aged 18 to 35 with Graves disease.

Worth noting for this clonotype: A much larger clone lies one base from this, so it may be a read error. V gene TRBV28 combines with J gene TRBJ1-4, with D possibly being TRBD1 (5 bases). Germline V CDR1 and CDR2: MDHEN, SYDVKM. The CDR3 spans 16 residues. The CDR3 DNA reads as TGTGCCAGCAGTTTGCTGGGGACGGGGACTAATGAAAAACTGGTTTTT. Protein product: CASSLLGTGTNEKLVF.

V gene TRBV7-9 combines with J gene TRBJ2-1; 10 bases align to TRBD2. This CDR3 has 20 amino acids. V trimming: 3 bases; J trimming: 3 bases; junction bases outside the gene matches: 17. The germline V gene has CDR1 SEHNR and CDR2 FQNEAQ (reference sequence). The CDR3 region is CASSLWSGDSGRGHYNEQFF. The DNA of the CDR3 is TGTGCCAGCAGCTTGTGGTCCGGGGACAGCGGGAGGGGACACTACAATGAGCAGTTCTTC.

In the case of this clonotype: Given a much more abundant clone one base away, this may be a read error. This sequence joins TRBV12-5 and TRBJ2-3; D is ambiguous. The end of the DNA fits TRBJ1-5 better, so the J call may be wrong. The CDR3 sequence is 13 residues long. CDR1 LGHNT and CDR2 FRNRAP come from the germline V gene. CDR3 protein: CASGPPLTDTQHF. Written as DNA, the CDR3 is TGTGCTAGTGGCCCACCCCTCACAGATACGCAGCATTTT.

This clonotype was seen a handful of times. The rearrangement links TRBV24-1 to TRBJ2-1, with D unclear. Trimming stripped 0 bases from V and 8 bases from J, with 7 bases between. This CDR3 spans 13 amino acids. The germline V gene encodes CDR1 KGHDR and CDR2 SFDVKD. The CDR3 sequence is CATSDLWVDEQFF. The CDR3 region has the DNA TGTGCCACCAGTGATTTGTGGGTGGATGAGCAGTTCTTC.

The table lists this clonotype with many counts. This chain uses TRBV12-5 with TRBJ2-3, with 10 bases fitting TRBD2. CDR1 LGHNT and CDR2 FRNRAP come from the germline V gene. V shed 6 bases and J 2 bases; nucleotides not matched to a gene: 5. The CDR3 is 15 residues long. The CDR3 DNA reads TGTGCTAGTGGCCGGACTAGCGGATACACAGATACGCAGTATTTT. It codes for CASGRTSGYTDTQYF.

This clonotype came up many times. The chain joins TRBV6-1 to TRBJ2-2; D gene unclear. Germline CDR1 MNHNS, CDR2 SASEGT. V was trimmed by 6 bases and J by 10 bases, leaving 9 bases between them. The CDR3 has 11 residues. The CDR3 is CASSRAEELFF. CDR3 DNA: TGTGCCAGCAGCCGAGCTGAGGAGCTGTTTTTT.

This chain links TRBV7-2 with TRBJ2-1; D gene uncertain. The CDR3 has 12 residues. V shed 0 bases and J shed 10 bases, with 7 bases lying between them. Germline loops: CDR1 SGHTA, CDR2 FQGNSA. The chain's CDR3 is CASSLAGLEQFF. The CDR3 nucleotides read TGTGCCAGCAGCTTAGCCGGGTTAGAGCAGTTCTTC. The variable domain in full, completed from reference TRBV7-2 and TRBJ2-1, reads GAGVSQSPSNKVTEKGKDVELRCDPISGHTALYWYRQSLGQGLEFLIYFQGNSAPDKSGLPSDRFSAERTGGSVSTLTIQRTQQEDSAVYLCASSLAGLEQFFGPGTRLTVL.

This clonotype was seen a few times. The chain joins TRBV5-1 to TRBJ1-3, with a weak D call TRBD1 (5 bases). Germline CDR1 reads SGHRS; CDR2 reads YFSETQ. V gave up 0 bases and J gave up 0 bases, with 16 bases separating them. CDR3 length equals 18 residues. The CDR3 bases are TGCGCCAGCAGCTTGGGAGGGACGGAGAGGAGCTCTGGAAACACCATATATTTT. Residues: CASSLGGTERSSGNTIYF. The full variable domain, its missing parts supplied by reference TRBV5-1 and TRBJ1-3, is KAGVTQTPRYLIKTRGQQVTLSCSPISGHRSVSWYQQTPGQGLQFLFEYFSETQRNKGNFPGRFSGRQFSNSRSEMNVSTLELGDSALYLCASSLGGTERSSGNTIYFGEGSWLTVV.

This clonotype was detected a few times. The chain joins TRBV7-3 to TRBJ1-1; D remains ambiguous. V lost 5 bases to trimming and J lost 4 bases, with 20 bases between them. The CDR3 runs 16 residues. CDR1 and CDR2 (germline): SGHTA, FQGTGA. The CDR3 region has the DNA TGTGCCAGCAGCCCTTCTTCAGGTGGATGGGGCACTGAAGCTTTCTTT. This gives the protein CASSPSSGGWGTEAFF.

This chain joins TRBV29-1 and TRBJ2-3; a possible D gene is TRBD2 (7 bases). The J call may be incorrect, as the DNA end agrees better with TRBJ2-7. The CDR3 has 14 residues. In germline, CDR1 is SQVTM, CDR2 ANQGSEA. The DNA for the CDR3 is TGCAGCGTTGAAGAAACAGGGACTACCTACGAGCAGTACTTC. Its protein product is CSVEETGTTYEQYF.

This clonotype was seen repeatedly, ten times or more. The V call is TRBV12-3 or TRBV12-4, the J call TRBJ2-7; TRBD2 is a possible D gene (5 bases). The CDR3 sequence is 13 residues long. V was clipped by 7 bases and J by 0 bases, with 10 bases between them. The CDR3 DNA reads TGTGCCAGCACCCTCCGGGACTCCTACGAGCAGTACTTC. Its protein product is CASTLRDSYEQYF.

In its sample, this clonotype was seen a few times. The CDR3 nucleotides are TGTGCCAGCAGCTTAAGGGCAGGGGATAGTCAGCCCCAGCATTTT. This sequence encodes CASSLRAGDSQPQHF. The chain couples TRBV7-2 to TRBJ1-5; D is perhaps TRBD1 (6 bases). V was cut by 2 bases and J by 6 bases, with 14 bases left in between. Germline CDR1 SGHTA, CDR2 FQGNSA. The CDR3 runs to 15 residues.

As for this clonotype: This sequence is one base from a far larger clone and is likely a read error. The chain's CDR3 is CASSLTPYDQYF. CDR3 in DNA: TGTGCCAGCAGCTTGACCCCATACGACCAGTACTTC. V and J are TRBV11-2 and TRBJ2-5; D uncertain. Trimming took off 3 bases at V and 10 bases at J, with 12 bases between the two ends. Germline CDR1 is SGHAT and CDR2 is FQNNGV. CDR3 length: 12 residues. The variable domain in full, with the rest retrieved from reference TRBV11-2 and TRBJ2-5, is EAGVAQSPRYKIIEKRQSVAFWCNPISGHATLYWYQQILGQGPKLLIQFQNNGVVDDSQLPKDRFSAERLKGVDSTLKIQPAKLEDSAVYLCASSLTPYDQYFGPGTRLLVL.

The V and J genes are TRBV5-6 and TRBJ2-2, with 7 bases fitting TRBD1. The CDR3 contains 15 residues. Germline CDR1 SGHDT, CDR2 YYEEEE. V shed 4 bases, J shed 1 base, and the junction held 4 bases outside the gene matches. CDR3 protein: CASSERQGNTGELFF. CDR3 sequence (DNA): TGTGCCAGCAGCGAAAGACAGGGGAACACCGGGGAGCTGTTTTTT.

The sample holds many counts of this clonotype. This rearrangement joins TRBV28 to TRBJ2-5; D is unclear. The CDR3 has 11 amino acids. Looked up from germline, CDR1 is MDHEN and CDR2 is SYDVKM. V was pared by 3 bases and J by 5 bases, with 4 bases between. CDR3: CASSFLETQYF. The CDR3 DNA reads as TGTGCCAGCAGTTTCTTGGAGACCCAGTACTTC.

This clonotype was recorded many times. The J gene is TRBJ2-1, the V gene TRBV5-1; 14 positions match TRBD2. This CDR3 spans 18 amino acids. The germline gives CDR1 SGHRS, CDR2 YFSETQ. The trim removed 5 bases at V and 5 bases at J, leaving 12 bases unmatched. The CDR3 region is CASSSTSGRADWNNEQFF. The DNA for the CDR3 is TGCGCCAGCAGTTCGACTAGCGGGAGGGCTGATTGGAACAATGAGCAGTTCTTC.

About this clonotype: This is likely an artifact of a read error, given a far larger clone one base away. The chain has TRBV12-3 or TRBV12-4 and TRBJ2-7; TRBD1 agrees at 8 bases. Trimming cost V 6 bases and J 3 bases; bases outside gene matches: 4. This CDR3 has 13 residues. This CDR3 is CASRATGGYEQYF. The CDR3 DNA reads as TGTGCCAGCAGGGCCACAGGGGGCTACGAGCAGTACTTC.

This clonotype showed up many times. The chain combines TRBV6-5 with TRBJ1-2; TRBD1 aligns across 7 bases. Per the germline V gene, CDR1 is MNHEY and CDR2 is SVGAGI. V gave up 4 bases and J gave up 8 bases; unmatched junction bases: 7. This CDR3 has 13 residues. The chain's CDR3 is CASSSRTGWGYTF. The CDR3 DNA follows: TGTGCCAGCAGTTCTCGGACAGGATGGGGCTACACCTTC.

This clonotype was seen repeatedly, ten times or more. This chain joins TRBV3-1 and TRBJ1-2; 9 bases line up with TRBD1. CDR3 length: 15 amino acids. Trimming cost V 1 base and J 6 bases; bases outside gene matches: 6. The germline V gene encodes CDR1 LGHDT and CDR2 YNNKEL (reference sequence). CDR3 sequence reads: CASSQGNRGRNGYTF. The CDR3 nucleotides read TGTGCCAGCAGCCAAGGAAACAGGGGGCGTAATGGCTACACCTTC. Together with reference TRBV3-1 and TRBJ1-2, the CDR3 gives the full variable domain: DTAVSQTPKYLVTQMGNDKSIKCEQNLGHDTMYWYKQDSKKFLKIMFSYNNKELIINETVPNRFSPKSPDKAHLNLHINSLELGDSAVYFCASSQGNRGRNGYTFGSGTRLTVV.

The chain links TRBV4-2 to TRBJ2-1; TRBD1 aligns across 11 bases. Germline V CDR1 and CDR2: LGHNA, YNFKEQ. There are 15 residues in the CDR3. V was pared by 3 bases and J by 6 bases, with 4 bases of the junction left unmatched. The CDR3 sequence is CASSQEGQGGNEQFF. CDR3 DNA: TGTGCCAGCAGCCAGGAGGGACAGGGGGGCAATGAGCAGTTCTTC.

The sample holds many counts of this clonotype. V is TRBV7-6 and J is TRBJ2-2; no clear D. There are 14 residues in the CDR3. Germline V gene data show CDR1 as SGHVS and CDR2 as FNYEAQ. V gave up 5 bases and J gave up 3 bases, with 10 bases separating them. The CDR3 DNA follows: TGTGCCAGCAGCCCGCCCCGGGACACCGGGGAGCTGTTTTTT. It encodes CASSPPRDTGELFF.

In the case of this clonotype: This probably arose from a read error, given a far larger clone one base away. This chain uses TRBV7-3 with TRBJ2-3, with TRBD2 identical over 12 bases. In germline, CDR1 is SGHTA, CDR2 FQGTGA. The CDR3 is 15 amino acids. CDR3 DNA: TGTGCCAGCAGCTCTCTAGCGGGGGGGGCCAGTGAGCAGTCCTTC. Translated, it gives CASSSLAGGASEQSF.

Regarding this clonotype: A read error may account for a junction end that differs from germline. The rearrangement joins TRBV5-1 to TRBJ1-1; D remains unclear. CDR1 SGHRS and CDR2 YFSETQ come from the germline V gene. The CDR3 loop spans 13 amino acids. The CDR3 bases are TGTGCCAGCAGCTTGGAGGCGGTCACTGAAGCTTTCTTT. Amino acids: CASSLEAVTEAFF.

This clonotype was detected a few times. Here the CDR3 reads CASGLEILAGAAVTGELFF. The CDR3 DNA reads as TGTGCTAGTGGTTTGGAAATTCTAGCGGGAGCCGCGGTCACCGGGGAGCTGTTTTTT. This chain uses TRBV12-5 with TRBJ2-2; TRBD2 aligns across 10 bases. The V segment lost 1 base and the J segment 4 bases; nucleotides outside the gene matches: 12. CDR1 and CDR2 (germline): LGHNT, FRNRAP. The CDR3 spans 19 residues.